A single TCR beta chain is shown here with its context. The source of the sample is a study of blood T cell repertoires in COVID-19. Study details: Samples of COVID-19 (acute and convalescent) were obtained from the United States, Italy and Spain. PBMCs, B-cell-depleted T cells, or T cells were the source of the cDNA or gDNA that made up the material.

Germline lookup yields CDR1 MNHEY and CDR2 SVGAGI. V shed 8 bases, J shed 0 bases, and the junction held 4 bases outside the gene matches. CDR3 length: 14 residues. In the original processing: Estimation of nucleated cell counts relied on the amplification of reference gene primers. Profiled with immunoSEQ multiplex PCR; TCRdb holds only in-frame clones, not every one. Clonal size and the V and J genes are those of that table, whereas D and trimming came from the DNA. The table lists 130,000 to 150,000 clones, roughly 80% of them singletons. The genes are TRBV6-5 and TRBJ2-1; the match to TRBD2 covers 7 bases. The receptor was derived from a woman of 80 years or more with acute or convalescent COVID-19. The sample was peripheral blood. CDR3 sequence: CASGGVSSYNEQFF. In DNA form, the CDR3 reads TGTGCCAGCGGGGGGGTTAGCTCCTACAATGAGCAGTTCTTC.